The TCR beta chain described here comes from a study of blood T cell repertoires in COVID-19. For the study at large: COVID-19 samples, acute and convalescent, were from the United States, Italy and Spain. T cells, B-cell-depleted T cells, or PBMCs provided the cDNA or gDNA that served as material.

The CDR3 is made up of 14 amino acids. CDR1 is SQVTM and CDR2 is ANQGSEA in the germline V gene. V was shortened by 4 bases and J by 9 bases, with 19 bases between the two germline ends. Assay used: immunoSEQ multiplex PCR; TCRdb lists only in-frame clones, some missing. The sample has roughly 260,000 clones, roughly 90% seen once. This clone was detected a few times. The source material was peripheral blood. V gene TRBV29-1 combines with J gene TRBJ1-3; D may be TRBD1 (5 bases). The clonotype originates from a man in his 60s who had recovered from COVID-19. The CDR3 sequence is CSVGPGGFSSTIYF. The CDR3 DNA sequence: TGCAGCGTTGGACCGGGGGGGTTTAGCAGCACCATATATTTT.